The clone carrying this T cell receptor beta chain was observed at least ten times. The antigen remains unidentified. TCRdb analysed the 5' RACE reads with MiXCR anew, one entry per CDR3 protein. The data contain about 250,000 distinct CDR3 sequences, approximately 8.6% of them singletons. This CDR3 has 17 residues. V shed 5 bases, J shed 2 bases, and the junction held 6 bases outside the gene matches. From germline, CDR1 is SGHTA and CDR2 FQGTGA. This sample stems from a study of identical twins. Notes on the study in general: The study based its conclusions on cross-sectional statistical analysis and did not follow the same donors.

This sample also belongs to another study, concerning yellow fever vaccine responses in identical twins.

Material for sequencing was CD8+ T cells sorted from blood. The TCR sequence derives from a woman between 18 and 30 years old in good health. This chain uses TRBV7-3 with TRBJ2-1, with TRBD2 matching over 13 bases. The CDR3: CASSHGLAGVPYNEQFF. CDR3 in DNA: TGTGCCAGCAGCCACGGACTAGCGGGGGTTCCCTACAATGAGCAGTTCTTC.